This T cell receptor (beta chain) comes out of a study of blood T cell repertoires in COVID-19. CDR1 is SSHAT and CDR2 is FNYEAQ in the germline V gene (reference sequence). The CDR3 runs 15 residues. Generated by immunoSEQ multiplex PCR, the TCRdb table keeps only in-frame clones and is missing some. Counted here are under 75,000 clones, almost 95% occurring once; the ten biggest clones make up 4.6%. For this clone: The junction does not match germline at one end; this may be a read error.

Sequencing input: peripheral blood. This sequence originates from a man aged 50 or older with active COVID-19. This chain joins TRBV7-7 and TRBJ2-2; 7 bases line up with TRBD2. CDR3 bases: TGTGCTAGCACCCATACGGGGGGTGACACCGGGGAGCTGTTTTTT. Its protein product is CASTHTGGDTGELFF. Full variable domain (rest looked up from reference TRBV7-7 and TRBJ2-2): GAGVSQSPRYKVTKRGQDVTLRCDPISSHATLYWYQQALGQGPEFLTYFNYEAQPDKSGLPSDRFSAERPEGSISTLTIQRTEQRDSAMYRCASTHTGGDTGELFFGEGSRLTVL.